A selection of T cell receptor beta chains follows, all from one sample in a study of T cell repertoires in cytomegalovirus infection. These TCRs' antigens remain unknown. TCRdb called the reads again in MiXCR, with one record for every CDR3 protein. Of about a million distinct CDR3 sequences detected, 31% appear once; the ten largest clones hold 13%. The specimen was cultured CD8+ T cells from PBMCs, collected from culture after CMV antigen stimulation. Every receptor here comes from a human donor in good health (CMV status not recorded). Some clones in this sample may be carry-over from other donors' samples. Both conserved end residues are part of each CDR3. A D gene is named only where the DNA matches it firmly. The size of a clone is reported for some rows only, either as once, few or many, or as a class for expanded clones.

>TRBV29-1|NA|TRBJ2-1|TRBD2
TGCAGCGCCATTACTAGCGGGGGGACCAATGAGCAGTTCTTC
CSAITSGGTNEQFF
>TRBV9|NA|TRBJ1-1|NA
TGTGCCAGCAGCCCCCTGACCGGAGCTTTCTTT
CASSPLTGAFF
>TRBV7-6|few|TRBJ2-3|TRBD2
TGTGCCAGCAGCTCCAGCGGGGGGGGGTACACAGATACGCAGTATTTT
CASSSSGGGYTDTQYF
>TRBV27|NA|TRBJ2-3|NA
TGTGCCAGCAGCTGGGGGCAGCTAACCTCCGCCACAGATACGCAGTATTTT
CASSWGQLTSATDTQYF
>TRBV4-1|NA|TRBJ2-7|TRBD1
TGCGCCAGCAGCACAGCCGGGACAGGCTACGAGCAGTACTTC
CASSTAGTGYEQYF
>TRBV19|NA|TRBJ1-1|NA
TGTGCCAGTAGGACCTTGGGGGCCGAGGAAGCTTTCTTT
CASRTLGAEEAFF
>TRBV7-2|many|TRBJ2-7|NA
TGTGCCAGCAGCTTAGTTAGCGGCCAGGGGTTCCTCGAGCAGTACTTC
CASSLVSGQGFLEQYF
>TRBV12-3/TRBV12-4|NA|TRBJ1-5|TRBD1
TGTGCCAGCAGTCCCTCGACAGGGCACAATCAGCCCCAGCATTTT
CASSPSTGHNQPQHF
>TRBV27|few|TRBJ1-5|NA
TGTGCCAGCAACCTGCTGGCGGGCAATCAGCCCCAGCATTTT
CASNLLAGNQPQHF
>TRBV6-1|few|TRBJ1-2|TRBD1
TGTGCCAGCAGCACCCGGGACAGCGCGCACTATGGCTACACCTTC
CASSTRDSAHYGYTF
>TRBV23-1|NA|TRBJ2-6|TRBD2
TGCGCCAGCCCCGGGACCTGGCGGGGGTGGGCCAACGTCCTGACTTTC
CASPGTWRGWANVLTF
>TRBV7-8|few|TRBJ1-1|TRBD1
TGTGCCAGCAGCTTTAAAGGACAGGGGAACACTGAAGCTTTCTTT
CASSFKGQGNTEAFF
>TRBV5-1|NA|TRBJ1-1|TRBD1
TGCGCCAGCAGCGGTGGCGATTCGACAGGGGACGGCACTGAAGCTTTCTTT
CASSGGDSTGDGTEAFF
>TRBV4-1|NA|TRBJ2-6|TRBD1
TGCGCCAGCAGCCAAGAAATAACCGGGACAGGGGTTACTGGGGCCAACGTCCTGACTTTC
CASSQEITGTGVTGANVLTF
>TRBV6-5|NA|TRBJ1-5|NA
TGTGTCAGCAGCCATGGTGGTAGCAATCAGCCCCAGCATTTT
CVSSHGGSNQPQHF
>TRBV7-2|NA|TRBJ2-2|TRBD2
TGTACCAGCAGCTTAGGAAAGACTAGCGTTCGCACCCGGGAGCTGTTTTTT
CTSSLGKTSVRTRELFF
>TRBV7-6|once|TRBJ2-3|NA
TGTGCCAGCAGCTTAAGAGGGGGGAGCAGGACAGATACGCAGTATTTT
CASSLRGGSRTDTQYF
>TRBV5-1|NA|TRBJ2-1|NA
TGCGCCAGCAGCTTTGGGAGGGACACCTACAATGAGCAGTTCTTC
CASSFGRDTYNEQFF
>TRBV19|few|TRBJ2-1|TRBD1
TGTGCCAGTAGTATCCCCGACAGGGTCAATGAGCAGTTCTTC
CASSIPDRVNEQFF
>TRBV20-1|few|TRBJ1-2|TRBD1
TGCAGTGCGGAAACAGGGGCCAACTATGGCTACACCTTC
CSAETGANYGYTF
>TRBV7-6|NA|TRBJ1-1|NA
TGTGCCGGCAGCTTAACACAGGAGTGGAACACTGAAGCTTTCTTT
CAGSLTQEWNTEAFF
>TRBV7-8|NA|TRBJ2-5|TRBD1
TGTGCCAGCATTCCTGGGCAGGGGGCTTATCGGGAGACCCAGTACTTC
CASIPGQGAYRETQYF
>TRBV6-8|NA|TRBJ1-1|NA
TGTGCCAGCACCCCTAATCTGGGCAGGGGTGAAGCTTTCTTT
CASTPNLGRGEAFF
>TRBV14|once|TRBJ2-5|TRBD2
TGTGCCAGCAGCCCAGTTCCGACTAGCGGACAAGAGACCCAGTACTTC
CASSPVPTSGQETQYF
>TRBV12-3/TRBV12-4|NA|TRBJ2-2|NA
TGTGCCAGGTACACGGAAACCGGGGAGCTGTTTTTT
CARYTETGELFF
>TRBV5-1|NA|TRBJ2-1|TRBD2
TGCGCCAGCAGAAGGCTAGCGGCGAGCTCCTACAATGAGCAGTTCTTC
CASRRLAASSYNEQFF
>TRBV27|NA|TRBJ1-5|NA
TGTGCCAGCAGCGGAAGAGGTGGTCGCAATCAGCCCCAGCATTTT
CASSGRGGRNQPQHF
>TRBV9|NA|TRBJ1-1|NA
TGTGCCAGCAGCGTCCCAGCGGGGGTGAACACTGAAGCTTTCTTT
CASSVPAGVNTEAFF
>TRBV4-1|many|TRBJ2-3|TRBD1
TGCGCCAGCAGCCCTCGACAGGGTGAGGCAGATACGCAGTATTTT
CASSPRQGEADTQYF
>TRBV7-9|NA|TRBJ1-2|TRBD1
TGTGCCAGCAGCCCTCCGGGACAGGGGGCAGTGTACTATGGCTACACCTTC
CASSPPGQGAVYYGYTF
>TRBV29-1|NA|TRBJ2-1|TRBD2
TGCAGCGTTGTAGGGGGACTAGCGGGAAGCTCCTACAATGAGCAGTTCTTC
CSVVGGLAGSSYNEQFF
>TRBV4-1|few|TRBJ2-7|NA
TGCGCCAGCAGCCAGGGCGCCGGGACTTTGAACTACGAGCAGTACTTC
CASSQGAGTLNYEQYF
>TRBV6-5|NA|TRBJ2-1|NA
TGTGCCAGCAGGGAGGACGGATACAATGAGCAGTTCTTC
CASREDGYNEQFF
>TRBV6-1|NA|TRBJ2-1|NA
TGTGCCACCTCACCAGAGCAGTTCTTC
CATSPEQFF
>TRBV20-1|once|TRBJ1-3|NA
TGCAGTGCTAGAGATCAGGGGTTGGGAAACACCATATATTTT
CSARDQGLGNTIYF
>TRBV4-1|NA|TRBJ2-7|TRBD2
TGCGCCAGCGGACTAGCGGGGGGATACGAGCAGTACTTC
CASGLAGGYEQYF
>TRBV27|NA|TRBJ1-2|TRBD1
TGTGCCAGCAGTTCCAGGGGGCAATATGGCTACACCTTC
CASSSRGQYGYTF
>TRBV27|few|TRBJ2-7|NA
TGTGCCAGCCGCGTAGTGGGGAGCTCCTACGAGCAGTACTTC
CASRVVGSSYEQYF
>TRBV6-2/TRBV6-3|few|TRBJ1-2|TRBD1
TGTGCCAGCAGAGCCGGGACAGGGGTTCACTATGGCTACACCTTC
CASRAGTGVHYGYTF
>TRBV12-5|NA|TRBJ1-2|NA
TGTGCTAGTGGTTCCCCGGGCGAGACGACTTTTGGCTACACCTTC
CASGSPGETTFGYTF
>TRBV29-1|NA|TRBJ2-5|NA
TGCAGCGTTGAAGGGCTAGCGGAGGGCAGGGGAAAAGAGACCCAGTACTTC
CSVEGLAEGRGKETQYF
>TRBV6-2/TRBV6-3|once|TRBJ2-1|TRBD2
TGTGCCAGCAGTTACTCCTTAGCGGGGGGGCCACTAACATCCTACAATGAGCAGTTCTTC
CASSYSLAGGPLTSYNEQFF
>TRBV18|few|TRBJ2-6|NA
TGTGCCAGCTCACCCCTCGGTGGGGCTGGGGCCAACGTCCTGACTTTC
CASSPLGGAGANVLTF
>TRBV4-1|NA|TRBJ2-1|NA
TGCACCAGCAGCCAAGTTGACTCCATGTACAATGAGCAGTTCTTC
CTSSQVDSMYNEQFF
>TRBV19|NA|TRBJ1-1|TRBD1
TGTGCCAGTTACAATACAGGGGGCCCGAACACTGAAGCTTTCTTT
CASYNTGGPNTEAFF
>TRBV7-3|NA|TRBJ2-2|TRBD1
TGTGCCAGCAGCCCGGGACAGGGGCCGTTGGAGCTGTTTTTT
CASSPGQGPLELFF
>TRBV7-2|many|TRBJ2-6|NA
TGTGCCAGCACTGGGGCCAACGTCCTGACTTTC
CASTGANVLTF
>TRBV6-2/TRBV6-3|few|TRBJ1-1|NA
TGTGCCAGCAGCCTTTTCGACACTATGAACACTGAAGCTTTCTTT
CASSLFDTMNTEAFF